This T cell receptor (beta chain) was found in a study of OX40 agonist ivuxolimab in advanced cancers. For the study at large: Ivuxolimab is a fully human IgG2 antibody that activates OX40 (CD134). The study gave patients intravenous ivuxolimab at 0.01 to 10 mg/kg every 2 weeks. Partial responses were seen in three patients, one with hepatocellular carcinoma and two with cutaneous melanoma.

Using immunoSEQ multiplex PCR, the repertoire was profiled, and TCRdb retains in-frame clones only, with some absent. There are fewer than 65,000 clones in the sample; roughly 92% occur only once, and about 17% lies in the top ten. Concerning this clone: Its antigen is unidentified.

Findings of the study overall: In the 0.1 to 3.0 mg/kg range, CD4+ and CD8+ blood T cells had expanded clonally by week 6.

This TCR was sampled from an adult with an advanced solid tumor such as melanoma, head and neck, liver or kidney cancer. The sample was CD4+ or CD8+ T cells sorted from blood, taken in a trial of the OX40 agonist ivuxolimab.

For the CDR3, the DNA is TGTGCCAGCAGGCCTGGACGACTTAATGAGCAGTTCTTC. It codes for CASRPGRLNEQFF. The V call is TRBV11-2, the J call TRBJ2-1; the D is unclear. Looked up from germline, CDR1 is SGHAT and CDR2 is FQNNGV. The CDR3 has 13 amino acids. V lost 6 bases, J lost 7 bases, and 13 bases lay in between.